Below are 3 T cell receptor beta chains sequenced from a single sample in a study of cytomegalovirus exposure and HLA in healthy donors. Primers included in the PCR were 60 Vbeta and 13 Jbeta primers. Assay: immunoSEQ multiplex PCR; the TCRdb copy retains only in-frame clones and omits some. The table lists about 190,000 clones, about 82% of them singletons. The sample comprised PBMCs. All receptors come from a male donor in good health and CMV-seronegative.

This clone came up once. V is TRBV5-5 and J is TRBJ2-1; 10 nucleotides match TRBD2. The ends lost 4 bases at V and 3 bases at J; junction bases unmatched: 10. Germline lookup yields CDR1 SGHKS and CDR2 YYEKEE (reference sequence). There are 17 residues in the CDR3. The CDR3: CASSQILAGVVYNEQFF. The CDR3 DNA is TGTGCCAGCAGCCAAATTCTAGCGGGAGTGGTCTACAATGAGCAGTTCTTC. The variable domain in full, with the rest retrieved from reference TRBV5-5 and TRBJ2-1, is DAGVTQSPTHLIKTRGQQVTLRCSPISGHKSVSWYQQVLGQGPQFIFQYYEKEERGRGNFPDRFSARQFPNYSSELNVNALLLGDSALYLCASSQILAGVVYNEQFFGPGTRLTVL.

The J gene is TRBJ2-7, the V gene TRBV7-8; TRBD1 is a possible D gene (6 bases). The CDR3 has 14 residues. Trimming left V 3 bases short and J 3 bases short, with 12 bases between. CDR1 is SGHVS, CDR2 FQNEAQ, per germline. CDR3 sequence (DNA): TGTGCCAGCAGCTTCACCGGACAGTTCTACGAGCAGTACTTC. As protein: CASSFTGQFYEQYF.

The genes are TRBV7-8 and TRBJ2-7, with a weak D call TRBD1 (6 bases). CDR1 is SGHVS and CDR2 is FQNEAQ in the germline V gene. This CDR3 contains 14 residues. V gave up 5 bases and J gave up 1 base, with 12 bases separating them. The CDR3 region is CASSPRTDSYEQYF. CDR3 in DNA: TGTGCCAGCAGCCCTAGGACAGATTCCTACGAGCAGTACTTC.